This T cell receptor (beta chain) was sequenced for a study of response to subunit inactivated influenza vaccine. The study, taken as a whole, reports: The authors put forward the suggestion that each seasonal influenza vaccination may bring in only a limited number of new T cells.

The V end lost 4 bases, the J end lost 1 base, and 9 bases lay between the germline ends. CDR1 and CDR2 from the germline V gene are LGHDT and YNNKEL (reference sequence). This CDR3 spans 14 amino acids. Only a few counts were recorded for this clonotype. Its antigen is currently unknown. TCRdb fed the RT-PCR reads into MiXCR, producing one record per CDR3 protein. The sample carries more than 550,000 distinct CDR3 sequences, about 11% recorded once. These same data were also listed under a study on T cells expressing NK-cell markers. That work contributes: UMIs were included in TCR beta cDNA generated by 5'RACE template switching. What restricted sorting to alpha-beta TCR T cells in several experiments was an anti-gamma-delta TCR antibody. About 1.0-7.0% of CD8+ T cells in more than 5 donors belonged to dominant NKG2C+ clonotypes. HCMV specificity was not established for the expanded NKG2C+ T cell clones.

The chain links TRBV3-1 to TRBJ2-3, with unresolved D. This TCR came from a man between 45 and 60 years old who received an inactivated influenza vaccine. The sample was PBMCs from blood, taken on the day of vaccination. The CDR3, as DNA: TGTGCCAGCAGCCGCCTTCGTGGCACAGATACGCAGTATTTT. This codes for CASSRLRGTDTQYF.